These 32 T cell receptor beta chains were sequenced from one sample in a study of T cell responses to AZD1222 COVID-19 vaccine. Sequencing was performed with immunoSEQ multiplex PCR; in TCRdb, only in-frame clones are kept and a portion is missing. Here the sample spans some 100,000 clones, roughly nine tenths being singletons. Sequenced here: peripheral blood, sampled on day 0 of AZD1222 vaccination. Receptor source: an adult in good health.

The CDR3 DNA follows: TGTGCCAGCAGCGGTCGGGTCTCTGGGGCCAACGTCCTGACTTTC. This codes for CASSGRVSGANVLTF. The V and J genes are TRBV6-5 and TRBJ2-6, with unresolved D. This CDR3 region has 15 residues. Germline V gene data show CDR1 as MNHEY and CDR2 as SVGAGI. Trimming removed 6 bases from V and 0 bases from J, with 9 bases in between.

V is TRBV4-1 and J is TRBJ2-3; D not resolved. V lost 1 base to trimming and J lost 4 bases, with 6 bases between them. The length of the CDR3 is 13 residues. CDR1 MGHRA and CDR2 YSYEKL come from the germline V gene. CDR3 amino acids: CASSQGQADTQYF. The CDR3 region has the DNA TGCGCCAGCAGCCAAGGTCAGGCAGATACGCAGTATTTT.

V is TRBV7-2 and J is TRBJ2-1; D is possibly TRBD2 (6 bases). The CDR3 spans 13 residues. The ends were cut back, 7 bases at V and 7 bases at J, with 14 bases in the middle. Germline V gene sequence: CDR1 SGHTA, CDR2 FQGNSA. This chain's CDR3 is CASTSGEGNEQFF. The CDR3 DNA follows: TGTGCCAGCACCTCGGGAGAGGGTAATGAGCAGTTCTTC.

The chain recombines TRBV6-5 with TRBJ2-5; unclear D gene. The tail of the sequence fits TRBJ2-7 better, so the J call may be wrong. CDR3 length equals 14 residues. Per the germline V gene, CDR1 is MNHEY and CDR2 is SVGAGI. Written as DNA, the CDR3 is TGTGCCAGCAGTTACTCTAGCCACCCCTACGAGCAGTACTTC. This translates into CASSYSSHPYEQYF.

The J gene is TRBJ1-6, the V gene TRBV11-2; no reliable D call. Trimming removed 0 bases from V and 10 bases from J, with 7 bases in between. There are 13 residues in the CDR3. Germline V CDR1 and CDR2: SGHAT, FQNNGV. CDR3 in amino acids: CASSLDLGSPLHF. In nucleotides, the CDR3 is TGTGCCAGCAGCTTAGATCTCGGATCACCCCTCCACTTT.

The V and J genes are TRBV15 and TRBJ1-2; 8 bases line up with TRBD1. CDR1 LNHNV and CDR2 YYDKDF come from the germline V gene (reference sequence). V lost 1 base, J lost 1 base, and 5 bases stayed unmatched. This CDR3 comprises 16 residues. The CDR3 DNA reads TGTGCCACCAGCAGAGTAAGAGGACAGGGTAACTATGGCTACACCTTC. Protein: CATSRVRGQGNYGYTF.

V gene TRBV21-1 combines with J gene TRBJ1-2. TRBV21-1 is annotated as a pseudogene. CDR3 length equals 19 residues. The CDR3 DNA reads TGTGCCAGCAGCAACGGGGACCGAGGTATGACAGTCTCAAACTATGGCTACACCTTC. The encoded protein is CASSNGDRGMTVSNYGYTF.

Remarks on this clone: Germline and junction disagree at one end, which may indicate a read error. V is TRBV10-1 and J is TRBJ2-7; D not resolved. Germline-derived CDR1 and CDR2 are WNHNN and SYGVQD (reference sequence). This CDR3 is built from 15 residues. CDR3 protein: CARSPVADGSYEQYF. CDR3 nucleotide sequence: TGCGCCCGCAGTCCAGTGGCGGATGGCTCCTACGAGCAGTACTTC.

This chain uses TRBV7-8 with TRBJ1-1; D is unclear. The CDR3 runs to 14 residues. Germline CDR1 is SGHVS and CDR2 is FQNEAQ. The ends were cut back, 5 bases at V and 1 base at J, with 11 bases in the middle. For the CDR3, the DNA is TGTGCCAGCAGCCCTCAGTCAGGGAACACTGAAGCTTTCTTT. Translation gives CASSPQSGNTEAFF.

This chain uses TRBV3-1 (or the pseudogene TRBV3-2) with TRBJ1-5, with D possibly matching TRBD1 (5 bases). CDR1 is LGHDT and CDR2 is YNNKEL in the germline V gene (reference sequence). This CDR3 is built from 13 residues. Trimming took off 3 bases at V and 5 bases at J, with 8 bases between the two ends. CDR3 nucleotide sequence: TGTGCCAGCAGCCATCAGGGAGATCAGCCCCAGCATTTT. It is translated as CASSHQGDQPQHF.

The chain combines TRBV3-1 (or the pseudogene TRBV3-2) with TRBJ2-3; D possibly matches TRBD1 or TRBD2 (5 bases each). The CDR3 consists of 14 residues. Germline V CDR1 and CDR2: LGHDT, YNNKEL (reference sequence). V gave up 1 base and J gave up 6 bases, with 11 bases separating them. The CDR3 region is CASSQATGTDTQYF. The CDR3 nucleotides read TGTGCCAGCAGCCAAGCTACGGGGACGGATACGCAGTATTTT.

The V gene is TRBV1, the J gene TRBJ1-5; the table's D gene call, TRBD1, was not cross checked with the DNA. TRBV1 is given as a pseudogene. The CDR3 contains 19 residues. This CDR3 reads CTSSPVKWTAALSNQPQHF. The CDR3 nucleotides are TGCACCAGCAGCCCAGTAAAGTGGACAGCAGCTCTGAGCAATCAGCCCCAGCATTTT.

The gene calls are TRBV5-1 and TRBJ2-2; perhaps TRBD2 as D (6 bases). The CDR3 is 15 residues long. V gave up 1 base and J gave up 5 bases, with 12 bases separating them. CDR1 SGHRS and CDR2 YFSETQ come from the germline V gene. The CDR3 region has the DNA TGCGCCAGCAGCTTGCCCCCGGGGGTTACCGGGGAGCTGTTTTTT. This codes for CASSLPPGVTGELFF.

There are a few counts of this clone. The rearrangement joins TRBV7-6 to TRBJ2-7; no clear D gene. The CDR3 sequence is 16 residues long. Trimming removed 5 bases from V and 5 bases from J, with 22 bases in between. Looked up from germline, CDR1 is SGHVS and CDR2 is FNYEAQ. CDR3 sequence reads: CASSLGFYPGSDEQYF. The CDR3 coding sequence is TGTGCCAGCAGCCTCGGGTTTTACCCGGGTTCGGACGAGCAGTACTTC.

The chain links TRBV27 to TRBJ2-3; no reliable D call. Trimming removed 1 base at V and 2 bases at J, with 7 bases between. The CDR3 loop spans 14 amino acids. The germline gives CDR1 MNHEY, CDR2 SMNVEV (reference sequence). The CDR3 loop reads CASSLYGPTDTQYF. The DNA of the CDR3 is TGTGCCAGCAGTTTATACGGCCCCACAGATACGCAGTATTTT.

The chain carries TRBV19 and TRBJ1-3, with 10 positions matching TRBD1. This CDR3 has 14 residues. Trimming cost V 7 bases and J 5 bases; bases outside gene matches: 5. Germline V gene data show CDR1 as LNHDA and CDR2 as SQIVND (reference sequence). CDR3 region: CASNPGQGRNTIYF. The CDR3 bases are TGTGCCAGTAATCCGGGACAGGGGCGAAACACCATATATTTT.

CDR3 sequence reads: CASSLDGSQPQHF. Written as DNA, the CDR3 is TGTGCCAGCAGCTTAGATGGTTCTCAGCCCCAGCATTTT. The chain carries TRBV7-9 and TRBJ1-5; D gene unclear. The CDR3 is made up of 13 amino acids. Germline V gene data show CDR1 as SEHNR and CDR2 as FQNEAQ (reference sequence). The V end was cut by 1 base, the J end by 6 bases, with 7 bases between.

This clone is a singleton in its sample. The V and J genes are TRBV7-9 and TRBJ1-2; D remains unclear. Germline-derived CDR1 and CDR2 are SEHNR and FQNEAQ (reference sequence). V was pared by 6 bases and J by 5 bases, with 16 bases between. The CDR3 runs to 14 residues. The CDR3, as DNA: TGTGCCAGCAGTTCGGAAATCCCCGATTATGGCTACACCTTC. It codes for CASSSEIPDYGYTF.

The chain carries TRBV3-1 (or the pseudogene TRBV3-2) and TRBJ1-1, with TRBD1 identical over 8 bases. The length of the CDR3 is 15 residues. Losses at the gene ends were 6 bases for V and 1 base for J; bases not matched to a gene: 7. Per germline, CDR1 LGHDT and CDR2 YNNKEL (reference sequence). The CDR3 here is CASRIYGQGNTEAFF. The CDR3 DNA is TGTGCCAGCAGAATTTACGGACAGGGGAACACTGAAGCTTTCTTT.

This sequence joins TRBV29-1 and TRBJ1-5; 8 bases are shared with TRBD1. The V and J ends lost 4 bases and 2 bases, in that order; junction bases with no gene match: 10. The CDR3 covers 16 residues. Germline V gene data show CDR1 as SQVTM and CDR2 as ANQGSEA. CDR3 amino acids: CSVVVGRGHGNQPQHF. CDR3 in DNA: TGCAGCGTTGTGGTGGGCAGGGGGCACGGCAATCAGCCCCAGCATTTT.

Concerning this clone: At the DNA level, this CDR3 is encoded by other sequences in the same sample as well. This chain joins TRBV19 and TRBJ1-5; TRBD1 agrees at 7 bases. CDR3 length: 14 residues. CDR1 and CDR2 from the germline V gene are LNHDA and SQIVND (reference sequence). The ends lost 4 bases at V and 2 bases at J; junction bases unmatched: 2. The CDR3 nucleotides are TGTGCCAGTAGTACTACAGGGGGCAATCAGCCCCAGCATTTT. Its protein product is CASSTTGGNQPQHF.

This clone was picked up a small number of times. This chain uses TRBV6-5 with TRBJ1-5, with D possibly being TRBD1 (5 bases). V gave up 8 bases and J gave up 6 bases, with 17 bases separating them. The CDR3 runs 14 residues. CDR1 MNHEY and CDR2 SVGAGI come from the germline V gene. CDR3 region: CASGWEGETQPQHF. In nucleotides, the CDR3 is TGTGCCAGCGGTTGGGAAGGGGAAACTCAGCCCCAGCATTTT.

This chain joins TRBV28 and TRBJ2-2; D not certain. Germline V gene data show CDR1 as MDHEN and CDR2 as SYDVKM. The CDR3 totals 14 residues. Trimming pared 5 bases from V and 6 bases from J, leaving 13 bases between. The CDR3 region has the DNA TGTGCCAGCAGTCTGCCTCTGGACCCCGGGGAGCTGTTTTTT. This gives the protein CASSLPLDPGELFF.

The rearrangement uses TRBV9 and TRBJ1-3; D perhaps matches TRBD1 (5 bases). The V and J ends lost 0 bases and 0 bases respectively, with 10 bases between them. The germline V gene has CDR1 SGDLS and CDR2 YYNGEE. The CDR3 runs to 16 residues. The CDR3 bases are TGTGCCAGCAGCGTAGGGGGACGGTTCTCTGGAAACACCATATATTTT. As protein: CASSVGGRFSGNTIYF.

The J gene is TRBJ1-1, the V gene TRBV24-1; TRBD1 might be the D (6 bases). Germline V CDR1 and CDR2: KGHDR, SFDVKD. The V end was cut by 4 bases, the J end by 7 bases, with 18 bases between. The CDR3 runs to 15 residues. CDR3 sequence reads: CATSDATTGSNEAFF. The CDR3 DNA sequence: TGTGCCACCAGTGACGCAACGACAGGTAGCAATGAAGCTTTCTTT.

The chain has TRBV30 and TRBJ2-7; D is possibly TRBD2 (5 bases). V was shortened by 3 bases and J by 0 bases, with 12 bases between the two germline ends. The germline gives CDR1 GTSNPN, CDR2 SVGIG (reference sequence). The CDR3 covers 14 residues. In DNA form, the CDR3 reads TGTGCCTGGAGGAGGGCACCACACTCCTACGAGCAGTACTTC. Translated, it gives CAWRRAPHSYEQYF.

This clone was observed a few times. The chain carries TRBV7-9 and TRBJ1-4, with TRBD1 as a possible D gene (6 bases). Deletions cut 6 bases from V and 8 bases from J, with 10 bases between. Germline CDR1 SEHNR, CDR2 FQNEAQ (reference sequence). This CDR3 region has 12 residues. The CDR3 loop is CASSGGAEKLFF. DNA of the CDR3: TGTGCCAGCAGTGGGGGGGCGGAAAAACTGTTTTTT.

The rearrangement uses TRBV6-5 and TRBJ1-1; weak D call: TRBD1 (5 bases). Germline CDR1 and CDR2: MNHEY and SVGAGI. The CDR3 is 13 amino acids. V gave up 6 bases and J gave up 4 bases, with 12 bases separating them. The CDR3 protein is CASRPGGGTEAFF. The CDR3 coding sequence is TGTGCCAGCAGGCCGGGGGGGGGCACTGAAGCTTTCTTT.

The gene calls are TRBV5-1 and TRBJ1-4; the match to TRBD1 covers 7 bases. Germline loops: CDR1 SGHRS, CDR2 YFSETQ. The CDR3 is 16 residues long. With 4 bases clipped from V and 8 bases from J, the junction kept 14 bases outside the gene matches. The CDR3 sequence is CASSPQTGSVGEKLFF. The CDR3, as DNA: TGCGCCAGCAGCCCGCAGACAGGGTCCGTGGGGGAAAAACTGTTTTTT.

The CDR3 loop reads CASSLGQGPSGEQYF. The CDR3 nucleotides read TGTGCCAGCAGCTTGGGTCAGGGCCCCTCCGGGGAGCAGTACTTC. This rearrangement joins TRBV5-4 to TRBJ2-7, with D possibly matching TRBD1 (5 bases). From germline, CDR1 is SGHNT and CDR2 YYREEE (reference sequence). The CDR3 is 15 amino acids. V lost 0 bases, J lost 7 bases, and 17 bases lay in between.

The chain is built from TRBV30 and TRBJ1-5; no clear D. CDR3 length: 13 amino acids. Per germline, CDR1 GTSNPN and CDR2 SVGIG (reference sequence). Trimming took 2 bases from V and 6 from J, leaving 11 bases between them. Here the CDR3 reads CAWSRSRVQPQHF. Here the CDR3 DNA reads TGTGCCTGGAGTAGGTCAAGGGTTCAGCCCCAGCATTTT.

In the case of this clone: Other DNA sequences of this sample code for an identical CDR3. For the CDR3, the DNA is TGTGCCAGCAGCTCCCAGGGCTACGAGCAGTACTTC. Its protein product is CASSSQGYEQYF. V usage is TRBV7-9 and J usage is TRBJ2-7, with a tentative D call TRBD1 (5 bases). Trimming removed 4 bases at V and 3 bases at J, with 7 bases between. Per germline, CDR1 SEHNR and CDR2 FQNEAQ (reference sequence). This CDR3 is built from 12 residues.